This T cell receptor beta chain was identified during a study of T-cell memory formation after mild COVID-19. V gave up 0 bases and J gave up 8 bases; unmatched junction bases: 2. This CDR3 has 15 residues. The germline gives CDR1 SGHRS, CDR2 YFSETQ. TCRdb redid the calling of the 5' RACE reads with MiXCR, one entry per CDR3 protein. The sample records about 180,000 distinct CDR3 sequences, approximately 17% being singletons. Study-wide results and caveats: Clones from the second wave (peaking day 37) had unconfirmed SARS-CoV-2 specificity.

This clonotype has just a few counts. Its antigen is currently unknown. The V call is TRBV5-1, the J call TRBJ1-6; TRBD1 agrees at 10 bases. Sequenced material: PBMCs or a T cell subset sorted from them (not recorded which). This clonotype originated in a man between 18 and 29 years old who had mild COVID-19 (a few samples of this study predate the infection). Cell type and time point are not known. This chain's CDR3 is CASSLGTGGDSPLHF. CDR3 in DNA: TGCGCCAGCAGCTTGGGGACAGGGGGAGATTCACCCCTCCACTTT. Drawing the rest from reference TRBV5-1 and TRBJ1-6, the complete variable domain is KAGVTQTPRYLIKTRGQQVTLSCSPISGHRSVSWYQQTPGQGLQFLFEYFSETQRNKGNFPGRFSGRQFSNSRSEMNVSTLELGDSALYLCASSLGTGGDSPLHFGNGTRLTVT.